Following are 15 T cell receptor beta chains from one sample sequenced in a study of blood T cell repertoires in COVID-19. TCRdb's copy holds only in-frame clones and misses some; the assay was immunoSEQ multiplex PCR. This sample yields 400,000 to 550,000 clones, of which more than 85% are seen a single time; about 4.3% belongs to the top ten. The sequencing input was peripheral blood. Source of these receptors: a woman aged 25 to 39 with acute or convalescent COVID-19.

This chain links TRBV15 with TRBJ2-3, with 8 bases identical to TRBD1. The CDR3 totals 15 residues. V lost 0 bases and J lost 4; bases outside the gene matches: 3. CDR1 LNHNV and CDR2 YYDKDF come from the germline V gene (reference sequence). The CDR3 region is CATSRDRGLADTQYF. The CDR3 DNA reads TGTGCCACCAGCAGAGACAGGGGGCTTGCAGATACGCAGTATTTT.

This clone was counted a single time. The rearrangement uses TRBV2 and TRBJ2-5, with D possibly TRBD1 on 6 matching bases. Looked up from germline, CDR1 is SNHLY and CDR2 is FYNNEI. The CDR3 has 14 amino acids. Deletions cut 9 bases from V and 1 base from J, with 15 bases between. CDR3 sequence (DNA): TGTGCCAGAGGGGGACCAACTATCCAAGAGACCCAGTACTTC. Protein product: CARGGPTIQETQYF.

The V and J genes are TRBV6-5 and TRBJ2-7; 10 bases fit TRBD1. The V gene end was trimmed by 5 bases and the J gene end by 1 base; junction bases not matched to a gene: 5. In germline, CDR1 is MNHEY, CDR2 SVGAGI. The CDR3 consists of 15 residues. CDR3 protein: CASSTRDRGSYEQYF. The CDR3 bases are TGTGCCAGCAGTACGAGGGACAGGGGATCCTACGAGCAGTACTTC.

V gene TRBV6-5 combines with J gene TRBJ1-1, with TRBD1 identical over 8 bases. Germline CDR1 reads MNHEY; CDR2 reads SVGAGI. The CDR3 is 13 residues long. With 7 bases clipped from V and 4 bases from J, the junction kept 5 bases outside the gene matches. The CDR3 sequence: CASTRTGGTEAFF. In DNA, the CDR3 is TGTGCCAGCACCCGAACAGGGGGCACTGAAGCTTTCTTT.

V usage is TRBV5-5 and J usage is TRBJ2-2; a weak D match, TRBD2 (6 bases). The V and J ends lost 1 base and 6 bases respectively, with 10 bases between them. CDR1 is SGHKS, CDR2 YYEKEE, per germline (reference sequence). The CDR3 length is 14 residues. The CDR3 nucleotides read TGTGCCAGCAGCTTGCCCAGCGGGTCCGGGGAGCTGTTTTTT. Residues: CASSLPSGSGELFF.

This rearrangement joins TRBV3-1 (or the pseudogene TRBV3-2) to TRBJ1-1, with D hard to call. The germline V gene has CDR1 LGHDT and CDR2 YNNKEL (reference sequence). This CDR3 is built from 15 residues. V was cut by 4 bases and J by 0 bases, with 12 bases left in between. Here the CDR3 DNA reads TGTGCCAGCAGCCTGAGAAAACCCATGAACACTGAAGCTTTCTTT. Translating gives CASSLRKPMNTEAFF.

This chain links TRBV6-1 with TRBJ2-7; the match to TRBD2 covers 11 bases. The CDR3 is 16 residues long. The germline V gene encodes CDR1 MNHNS and CDR2 SASEGT. V lost 1 base and J lost 10; bases outside the gene matches: 12. Written as DNA, the CDR3 is TGTGCCAGCAGTGAAGTAGGTAGCGGGGGGGATGTAGGACAGTACTTC. As protein: CASSEVGSGGDVGQYF.

This clone was picked up a small number of times. The gene calls are TRBV4-1 and TRBJ2-2; the D gene is possibly TRBD1 (5 bases). Trimming cost V 3 bases and J 7 bases, with 18 bases left between them. The CDR3 is made up of 16 amino acids. Germline-derived CDR1 and CDR2 are MGHRA and YSYEKL. The DNA for the CDR3 is TGCGCCAGCAGCCAGCCCAACGGCAGGGTAAACGGGGAGCTGTTTTTT. Translated, it gives CASSQPNGRVNGELFF.

V usage is TRBV7-9 and J usage is TRBJ1-2; possible D gene TRBD1, 5 bases. V lost 5 bases and J lost 7, with 20 bases in between. CDR3 length: 15 residues. CDR1 is SEHNR and CDR2 is FQNEAQ in the germline V gene (reference sequence). DNA of the CDR3: TGTGCCAGCAGCCCGCGGTTGGACACCTTGAGTGGCTACACCTTC. This sequence encodes CASSPRLDTLSGYTF.

The chain couples TRBV30 to TRBJ1-6, with D possibly matching TRBD1 (6 bases). Trimming took off 3 bases at V and 8 bases at J, with 14 bases between the two ends. The CDR3 is 14 amino acids. The germline V gene has CDR1 GTSNPN and CDR2 SVGIG (reference sequence). Here the CDR3 reads CAWSLQGRHSPLHF. In DNA, the CDR3 is TGTGCCTGGAGCCTACAGGGCCGGCATTCACCCCTCCACTTT.

J is TRBJ2-2 and V is TRBV13; D is undetermined. The V and J ends lost 0 bases and 0 bases respectively, with 5 bases between them. Germline V gives CDR1 PRHDT, CDR2 FYEKMQ (reference sequence). The CDR3 runs to 15 residues. The DNA for the CDR3 is TGTGCCAGCAGCTTAGGACTCGCGAACACCGGGGAGCTGTTTTTT. As protein: CASSLGLANTGELFF. The full variable domain, completed using reference TRBV13 and TRBJ2-2, is AAGVIQSPRHLIKEKRETATLKCYPIPRHDTVYWYQQGPGQDPQFLISFYEKMQSDKGSIPDRFSAQQFSDYHSELNMSSLELGDSALYFCASSLGLANTGELFFGEGSRLTVL.

J is TRBJ1-6 and V is TRBV6-5; the D gene is possibly TRBD1 (6 bases). CDR1 and CDR2 (germline): MNHEY, SVGAGI. The CDR3 sequence is 15 residues long. Trimming shortened V by 4 bases and J by 13 bases, and 20 bases separated the two germline ends. CDR3 in amino acids: CASSLGQGPVWPLHF. CDR3 nucleotide sequence: TGTGCCAGCAGTTTGGGACAAGGGCCCGTGTGGCCCCTCCACTTT.

The chain carries TRBV7-7 and TRBJ2-1, with D perhaps TRBD2 (6 bases). Per germline, CDR1 SSHAT and CDR2 FNYEAQ (reference sequence). V lost 2 bases and J 7 bases, leaving 9 bases between the germline ends. The CDR3 extends over 13 amino acids. The CDR3 sequence: CASSLSLANEQFF. The CDR3 region has the DNA TGTGCCAGCAGCTTATCACTAGCAAATGAGCAGTTCTTC.

This chain links TRBV5-6 with TRBJ2-1, with a possible D match to TRBD2 (6 bases). From germline, CDR1 is SGHDT and CDR2 YYEEEE. Between the trimmed V and J ends, which lost 0 bases and 3 bases, there was a span of 7 bases. This CDR3 has 14 amino acids. This CDR3 reads CASSLAGSYNEQFF. As DNA, the CDR3 is TGTGCCAGCAGCTTGGCCGGGAGCTACAATGAGCAGTTCTTC.

CDR3 loop: CASSKCDQGGQGDYGYTF. In nucleotides, the CDR3 is TGTGCCAGCAGCAAATGTGATCAAGGGGGACAGGGGGACTATGGCTACACCTTC. J is TRBJ1-2 and V is TRBV21-1; the table's D gene call, TRBD1, was not cross checked with the DNA. TRBV21-1 is tagged as a pseudogene. This CDR3 is 18 amino acids long.